This is a list of T cell receptor beta chains from one sample in a study of blood T cell repertoires in COVID-19. Only in-frame clones appear in the TCRdb table, and some are missing; sequencing was by immunoSEQ multiplex PCR. This sample has about 200,000 clones, with more than 75% found just once. Input material: peripheral blood. The origin of the receptors is a woman older than 75 with acute or convalescent COVID-19. CDR3s include the opening cysteine and the closing phenylalanine or tryptophan. The D gene is left open where the match is weak. Only some rows state a clone size, as once, few, many or a class for expanded clones.

abundance,len,d_gene,j_gene,v_gene,CDR3nt,CDR3aa
few,14,.,TRBJ2-2,TRBV3-1/TRBV3-2,TGTGCCAGCAGCCAAAGTTTGCAGGCCGGGGAGCTGTTTTTT,CASSQSLQAGELFF
.,15,TRBD2,TRBJ2-4,TRBV10-1,TGCGCCAGCAGTTTATTACGGGAGGGCAAAAACATTCAGTACTTC,CASSLLREGKNIQYF
once,16,TRBD2,TRBJ2-1,TRBV7-3,TGTGCCAGCAGCTTAGGTCCTAGCGGGAGTAGCGATGAGCAGTTCTTC,CASSLGPSGSSDEQFF
.,15,TRBD1,TRBJ2-2,TRBV5-1,TGCGCCAGCAGCTTGGGAACAGGGGGACCCGGGGAGCTGTTTTTT,CASSLGTGGPGELFF
.,14,TRBD1,TRBJ1-2,TRBV28,TGTGCCAGCAGTTTAACAGGGGGCGTTCATGGCTACACCTTC,CASSLTGGVHGYTF
few,16,TRBD2,TRBJ2-3,TRBV27,TGTGCCAGCAGTTCAGCTAGCGGGAGGAGCACAGATACGCAGTATTTT,CASSSASGRSTDTQYF
.,12,.,TRBJ1-1,TRBV28,TGTGCCAGCAGTTTAAGGGGCACTGAAGCTTTCTTT,CASSLRGTEAFF
.,14,TRBD1,TRBJ1-6,TRBV28,TGTGCCAGCGTTGAGGGACAGGGGAGTTCACCCCTCCACTTT,CASVEGQGSSPLHF
.,13,.,TRBJ2-7,TRBV7-2,TGTGCCAGCAGCTCGGTGGACTCCGGCGAGCAGTACTTC,CASSSVDSGEQYF
.,18,TRBD2,TRBJ2-1,TRBV19,TGTGCCAGTACGGGTGGACTAGCGGGACTTAGCTCCTACAATGAGCAGTTCTTC,CASTGGLAGLSSYNEQFF
.,14,.,TRBJ2-5,TRBV7-2,TGTGCCAGCAGCTTAGGGAACCGGGTTGAGACCCAGTACTTC,CASSLGNRVETQYF
.,12,.,TRBJ2-7,TRBV5-4,TGTGCCAGCAGCTTGAATAGCTACGAGCAGTACTTC,CASSLNSYEQYF
.,16,.,TRBJ2-2,TRBV5-8,TGTGCCAGCAGCTTGGGACGGAGGGCTAACACCGGGGAGCTGTTTTTT,CASSLGRRANTGELFF
.,13,TRBD2,TRBJ2-5,TRBV12-3/TRBV12-4,TGTGCCAGCACCTCGGGACTAAGGAAGACCCAGTACTTC,CASTSGLRKTQYF
.,17,.,TRBJ1-2,TRBV18,TGTGCCAGCTCACCGATCCCTAGGACACTAATTAACTATGGCTACACCTTC,CASSPIPRTLINYGYTF
.,13,TRBD1,TRBJ2-2,TRBV19,TGTGCCAGTTCCCGGGACAGGGGTCTGGCGCTGTTTTTT,CASSRDRGLALFF
.,11,.,TRBJ1-1,TRBV10-1,TGCGCCAGCATGTACAGGCTCGAAGCTTTCTTT,CASMYRLEAFF
once,14,.,TRBJ2-7,TRBV12-5,TGTGCTAGTGGTTTGGTAGGGGCCGCCTACGAGCAGTACTTC,CASGLVGAAYEQYF
.,19,TRBD2,TRBJ2-1,TRBV11-2,TGTGCCAGCAGTGGGGGTCGGCTAGCGGGAGGGCCCTCCTACAATGAGCAGTTCTTC,CASSGGRLAGGPSYNEQFF
few,16,TRBD2,TRBJ2-3,TRBV2,TGTGCCAGCAGCTGGCTTCTAGCGGGAGTGGCAGATACGCAGTATTTT,CASSWLLAGVADTQYF
.,15,.,TRBJ2-3,TRBV18,TGTGCCAGCTCACCACCAAGCGGCCGCACAGATACGCAGTATTTT,CASSPPSGRTDTQYF
.,18,.,TRBJ2-5,TRBV18,TGTGCCAGCTCACCACCAGGGTGGGACTCGGGGTTCCAAGAGACCCAGTACTTC,CASSPPGWDSGFQETQYF
.,14,.,TRBJ1-2,TRBV5-4,TGTGCCAGCAGCTTGGACAGGGCCGGCTATGGCTACACCTTC,CASSLDRAGYGYTF
.,14,.,TRBJ1-2,TRBV28,TGTGCCAGCAGTTTAAGTCTCGGGAGCTATGGCTACACCTTC,CASSLSLGSYGYTF
.,14,TRBD2,TRBJ2-1,TRBV7-2,TGTGCCAGCAGTTTAGCGGGAGGACTTAATGAGCAGTTCTTC,CASSLAGGLNEQFF
.,17,TRBD2,TRBJ2-1,TRBV11-3,TGTGCCAGCAGCTCACAGGGGGAACTAGCGGGACACAATGAGCAGTTCTTC,CASSSQGELAGHNEQFF
.,19,TRBD2,TRBJ2-5,TRBV4-2,TGTGCCAGCAGCCAAATTATGGGGCTAGCGGGGATAACACAAGAGACCCAGTACTTC,CASSQIMGLAGITQETQYF
.,15,TRBD1,TRBJ2-7,TRBV14,TGTGCCAGCAGCCAAAGGACAGGGTACTCCTACGAGCAGTACTTC,CASSQRTGYSYEQYF
.,16,TRBD2,TRBJ2-1,TRBV11-3,TGTGCCAGCAGCCCTCTAGCGGGACGCTCCTACAATGAGCAGTTCTTC,CASSPLAGRSYNEQFF
.,15,.,TRBJ1-6,TRBV7-8,TGTGCCAGCAGCTTCTCAGGGAATAGTAATTCACCCCTCCACTTT,CASSFSGNSNSPLHF
few,15,.,TRBJ2-1,TRBV6-5,TGTGCCAGCAGTCGAAGGGACGGAGGGGTGTTGGAGCAGTTCTTC,CASSRRDGGVLEQFF
.,13,.,TRBJ2-1,TRBV11-3,TGTGCCAGCAGCTTAGAAACCGGGAATGAGCAGTTCTTC,CASSLETGNEQFF
.,12,.,TRBJ2-3,TRBV11-2,TGTGCCAGCAGACCGGGCGGGGATACGCAGTATTTT,CASRPGGDTQYF
.,15,.,TRBJ1-3,TRBV9,TGTGCCAGCAGCGTGACAGGATCCTCTGGAAACACCATATATTTT,CASSVTGSSGNTIYF
.,13,.,TRBJ1-1,TRBV12-3/TRBV12-4,TGTGCCAGCAGCTTGGACTGGAACACTGAAGCTTTCTTT,CASSLDWNTEAFF
few,12,TRBD1,TRBJ1-6,TRBV4-2,TGTGCCAGCAGCCCGGAACAGGGGGTCCTCCACTTT,CASSPEQGVLHF
.,13,TRBD1,TRBJ1-5,TRBV7-2,TGTGCCAGCAGCTACGACAGGGGACAGCCCCAGCATTTT,CASSYDRGQPQHF
.,16,TRBD1,TRBJ1-5,TRBV6-6,TGTGCCAGCAGACCCACAGGGGATGGTGGCAATCAGCCCCAGCATTTT,CASRPTGDGGNQPQHF
.,16,TRBD1,TRBJ2-7,TRBV4-1,TGCGCCAGCAGCCAAGGGCGAGGGACAGGGTACTACGAGCAGTACTTC,CASSQGRGTGYYEQYF
few,16,TRBD2,TRBJ2-1,TRBV13,TGTGCCAGCAGCTTACGTCTAGCGGGCTCCTACAATGAGCAGTTCTTC,CASSLRLAGSYNEQFF
.,16,.,TRBJ2-2,TRBV25-1,TGTGCCAGCAGTGAATATCGGGGGGCGGGGCCCGGGGAGCTGTTTTTT,CASSEYRGAGPGELFF
.,14,TRBD1,TRBJ2-7,TRBV7-2,TGTGCCAGCAGCTTAGCGTGGACAGGGTACGAGCAGTACTTC,CASSLAWTGYEQYF
.,14,TRBD1,TRBJ2-3,TRBV7-2,TGTGCCAGCAGCTTGGACAGGGGCTTAGATACGCAGTATTTT,CASSLDRGLDTQYF
.,16,TRBD2,TRBJ2-3,TRBV5-1,TGCGCCAGCAGCTGGGGAACGGTAGCGGGACTTGATACGCAGTATTTT,CASSWGTVAGLDTQYF
.,18,TRBD2,TRBJ2-1,TRBV4-2,TGTGCCAGCAGCCAGGGACTAGCGGGATGGAGCTCCTACAATGAGCAGTTCTTC,CASSQGLAGWSSYNEQFF
.,18,TRBD2,TRBJ2-1,TRBV2,TGTGCCAGCAGTGAAGGGGGGATAGCGGGAGGGCCCTTAAATGAGCAGTTCTTC,CASSEGGIAGGPLNEQFF
.,15,.,TRBJ1-2,TRBV19,TGTGCCAGTAGTTTTTTGGTGACAGGTAACTATGGCTACACCTTC,CASSFLVTGNYGYTF
.,14,TRBD2,TRBJ2-1,TRBV6-5,TGTGCCGGGACTACTAGCGGGAGGCTCAATGAGCAGTTCTTC,CAGTTSGRLNEQFF
.,13,.,TRBJ2-7,TRBV18,TGTGCCAGCTCAAGTTCTAGCTCCTACGAGCAGTACTTC,CASSSSSSYEQYF
.,15,.,TRBJ1-1,TRBV5-1,TGCGCCAGCAGCCTGAATTTGGCAGGGCAAACTGAAGCTTTCTTT,CASSLNLAGQTEAFF
.,18,TRBD2,TRBJ2-6,TRBV5-1,TGCGCCAGCAGCGCGGCGGGGACTAGCGTCTCTGGGGCCAACGTCCTGACTTTC,CASSAAGTSVSGANVLTF
.,13,.,TRBJ2-5,TRBV7-8,TGTGCCAGCAGCTTAAGACGGGTGGAGACCCAGTACTTC,CASSLRRVETQYF
.,15,.,TRBJ2-3,TRBV9,TGTGCCAGCAGCGTAGGACTAGGAGGGAGCGATACGCAGTATTTT,CASSVGLGGSDTQYF
few,13,TRBD1,TRBJ1-2,TRBV6-2/TRBV6-3,TGTGCCAGCAGCCTAGGACAGGTCTATGGCTACACCTTC,CASSLGQVYGYTF
.,15,TRBD2,TRBJ2-1,TRBV5-1,TGCGCCAGCAGCTTGGTGTCGGGAGGGGCCAATGAGCAGTTCTTC,CASSLVSGGANEQFF
.,15,.,TRBJ2-1,TRBV25-1,TGTGCCAGCTCTCGCCTAGGGGCTTCCTACAATGAGCAGTTCTTC,CASSRLGASYNEQFF
.,15,.,TRBJ2-3,TRBV5-4,TGTGCCAGCAGCTTGGTAGGAGTACACACAGATACGCAGTATTTT,CASSLVGVHTDTQYF
.,14,.,TRBJ1-5,TRBV7-2,TGTGCCAGCAGCTTAGGGAGGGCCAATCAGCCCCAGCATTTT,CASSLGRANQPQHF
.,13,.,TRBJ2-5,TRBV19,TGTGCCAGTAAGTTAAGAGAGATCGGGACCCAGTACTTC,CASKLREIGTQYF
.,13,.,TRBJ2-7,TRBV7-9,TGTGCCAGCTCCCCATTTAGCGACCACGAGCAGTACTTC,CASSPFSDHEQYF